The 29 T cell receptor beta chains below all came from one sample that was sequenced in a study of OX40 agonist ivuxolimab in advanced cancers. Only in-frame clones appear in the TCRdb table, and some are missing; sequencing was by immunoSEQ multiplex PCR. The profile shows about 84,000 clones, approximately 89% of them singletons. The sample in question was CD4+ or CD8+ T cells sorted from blood, obtained in a trial of the OX40 agonist ivuxolimab. The receptors shown here come from an adult with an advanced solid tumor such as melanoma, head and neck, liver or kidney cancer.

The rearrangement uses TRBV2 and TRBJ2-7, with D perhaps TRBD1 (5 bases). The germline V gene encodes CDR1 SNHLY and CDR2 FYNNEI. This CDR3 is built from 15 residues. The ends were cut back, 5 bases at V and 2 bases at J, with 16 bases in the middle. In nucleotides, the CDR3 is TGTGCCAGCAGTCAAAGACAGACCTCCACCTACGAGCAGTACTTC. It codes for CASSQRQTSTYEQYF.

This chain uses TRBV2 with TRBJ2-3; D not resolved. Germline CDR1 SNHLY, CDR2 FYNNEI. The CDR3 covers 15 residues. Trimming removed 6 bases at V and 0 bases at J, with 13 bases between. The CDR3 spells CASSLQTTSTDTQYF. CDR3 DNA: TGTGCCAGCAGCCTACAGACAACTAGCACAGATACGCAGTATTTT. The entire variable domain, with the rest obtained from reference TRBV2 and TRBJ2-3, is as follows: EPEVTQTPSHQVTQMGQEVILRCVPISNHLYFYWYRQILGQKVEFLVSFYNNEISEKSEIFDDQFSVERPDGSNFTLKIRSTKLEDSAMYFCASSLQTTSTDTQYFGPGTRLTVL.

The CDR3 spells CASSFGLTGPGANVLTF. CDR3 DNA: TGTGCCAGCAGCTTCGGACTGACAGGGCCTGGGGCCAACGTCCTGACTTTC. The J gene is TRBJ2-6, the V gene TRBV5-4, with TRBD1 matching 7 bases. This CDR3 spans 17 amino acids. CDR1 and CDR2 (germline): SGHNT, YYREEE (reference sequence). With V trimmed by 2 bases and J by 2 bases, 7 bases remained unmatched.

DNA of the CDR3: TGCGCCAGCAGCTTGGTATCGGGACTAGCGGTAGATACGCAGTATTTT. It codes for CASSLVSGLAVDTQYF. The chain carries TRBV5-1 and TRBJ2-3; 11 nucleotides agree with TRBD2. Losses at the gene ends were 0 bases for V and 5 bases for J; bases not matched to a gene: 5. The germline gives CDR1 SGHRS, CDR2 YFSETQ. The CDR3 sequence is 16 residues long.

The rearrangement links TRBV6-6 to TRBJ2-5; D may match TRBD1 or TRBD2 (5 bases each). The CDR3 covers 11 residues. The V gene's germline CDR1 is MNHNY and CDR2 SVGAGI (reference sequence). V lost 8 bases and J 9 bases, leaving 13 bases between the germline ends. DNA for the CDR3: TGTGCCAGCGGGCTAACGGGGCCCCAGTACTTC. Its translation is CASGLTGPQYF.

The J gene is TRBJ1-5, the V gene TRBV7-2; tentative D call: TRBD1 (6 bases). V was shortened by 5 bases and J by 6 bases, with 11 bases between the two germline ends. CDR1 SGHTA and CDR2 FQGNSA come from the germline V gene. The CDR3 extends over 13 amino acids. CDR3 region: CASSPDRPQPQHF. DNA for the CDR3: TGTGCCAGCAGCCCAGACAGGCCTCAGCCCCAGCATTTT.

This clone was seen a few times. The V and J genes are TRBV2 and TRBJ2-2; D is unresolved. This CDR3 contains 15 residues. Trimming pared 6 bases from V and 6 bases from J, leaving 17 bases between. Germline CDR1 and CDR2: SNHLY and FYNNEI. This CDR3 is CASRDPSLLPGELFF. The CDR3 DNA follows: TGTGCCAGCAGGGATCCCAGCCTATTACCCGGGGAGCTGTTTTTT.

V and J are TRBV6-1 and TRBJ2-3; TRBD2 matches at 10 bases. V shed 7 bases, J shed 7 bases, and the junction held 8 bases outside the gene matches. Germline CDR1 and CDR2: MNHNS and SASEGT. The CDR3 consists of 14 residues. CDR3 protein: CASTPGLAVYTQYF. CDR3 coding DNA: TGTGCCAGCACCCCCGGACTAGCGGTTTATACGCAGTATTTT.

This chain joins TRBV18 and TRBJ2-7; TRBD1 aligns across 7 bases. The CDR3 has 13 amino acids. The germline V gene encodes CDR1 KGHSH and CDR2 LQKENI. The trim removed 2 bases at V and 7 bases at J, leaving 5 bases unmatched. CDR3 region: CASSPGAQGEQYF. The CDR3 DNA follows: TGTGCCAGCTCACCAGGGGCACAGGGGGAGCAGTACTTC.

The gene calls are TRBV30 and TRBJ1-2; possibly TRBD1 for D (6 bases). V dropped 1 base and J dropped 6 bases, with 15 bases sitting between them. The CDR3 spans 14 residues. Germline assignment: CDR1 GTSNPN and CDR2 SVGIG (reference sequence). CDR3 DNA: TGTGCCTGGAGTGCCAGAAGGGGGGGACATGGCTACACCTTC. It translates to CAWSARRGGHGYTF.

The chain employs TRBV7-9 and TRBJ2-5, with 10 nucleotides matching TRBD2. The CDR3 extends over 14 amino acids. Trimming cost V 7 bases and J 9 bases; bases outside gene matches: 11. Germline V gives CDR1 SEHNR, CDR2 FQNEAQ (reference sequence). CDR3 bases: TGTGCCAGCACTTTCGGACTAGCGGTTGAGGCCCAGTACTTC. The encoded protein is CASTFGLAVEAQYF.

V gene TRBV5-1 combines with J gene TRBJ1-1, with D perhaps TRBD1 (5 bases). Germline CDR1 and CDR2: SGHRS and YFSETQ. V was cut by 0 bases and J by 2 bases, with 8 bases left in between. The CDR3 sequence is 14 residues long. Here the CDR3 reads CASSLGGINTEAFF. CDR3 nucleotides: TGCGCCAGCAGCTTGGGGGGGATTAACACTGAAGCTTTCTTT.

The V and J genes are TRBV6-1 and TRBJ1-1; possible D gene TRBD1, 6 bases. Deletions cut 6 bases from V and 1 base from J, with 12 bases between. The CDR3 is 14 residues long. The germline V gene has CDR1 MNHNS and CDR2 SASEGT. The CDR3: CASRLSQGNTEAFF. The CDR3 region has the DNA TGTGCCAGCAGACTATCACAGGGGAACACTGAAGCTTTCTTT.

V usage is TRBV5-1 and J usage is TRBJ2-5; unclear D gene. Trimming removed 0 bases at V and 5 bases at J, with 8 bases between. This CDR3 comprises 13 residues. The germline V gene encodes CDR1 SGHRS and CDR2 YFSETQ. The CDR3 bases are TGCGCCAGCAGCTTGGAGGTTAGGGAGACCCAGTACTTC. Residues: CASSLEVRETQYF.

The chain couples TRBV19 to TRBJ1-2; 7 bases fit TRBD1. With 1 base clipped from V and 1 base from J, the junction kept 3 bases outside the gene matches. The CDR3 length is 15 residues. Germline CDR1 LNHDA, CDR2 SQIVND (reference sequence). This CDR3 is CASSIGGQLNYGYTF. The CDR3 coding sequence is TGTGCCAGTAGTATAGGGGGACAGCTTAACTATGGCTACACCTTC.

This chain links TRBV4-2 with TRBJ2-5; possibly TRBD1 for D (6 bases). Germline V gene data show CDR1 as LGHNA and CDR2 as YNFKEQ. Trimming removed 0 bases at V and 5 bases at J, with 16 bases between. The CDR3 has 16 amino acids. The CDR3: CASSQDLQGVGETQYF. CDR3 DNA: TGTGCCAGCAGCCAAGACTTACAGGGAGTTGGTGAGACCCAGTACTTC.

The rearrangement links TRBV9 to TRBJ1-4, with D unclear. V was cut by 0 bases and J by 0 bases, with 9 bases left in between. CDR1 is SGDLS, CDR2 YYNGEE, per germline. The CDR3 covers 16 residues. For the CDR3, the DNA is TGTGCCAGCAGCGTAGCTATTGGGGCAACTAATGAAAAACTGTTTTTT. It encodes CASSVAIGATNEKLFF.

This chain connects TRBV27 to TRBJ2-7; 10 bases are a match to TRBD1. V lost 2 bases, J lost 1 base, and 11 bases stayed unmatched. The CDR3 has 18 residues. Germline V gives CDR1 MNHEY, CDR2 SMNVEV (reference sequence). Here the CDR3 reads CASSLRGQGTRFSYEQYF. The CDR3 DNA sequence: TGTGCCAGCAGTTTAAGGGGACAGGGGACAAGGTTTTCCTACGAGCAGTACTTC.

This clone appeared once. J is TRBJ2-7 and V is TRBV19; D perhaps matches TRBD1 (5 bases). Per germline, CDR1 LNHDA and CDR2 SQIVND (reference sequence). The CDR3 spans 13 residues. Trimming took 5 bases from V and 8 from J, leaving 16 bases between them. The CDR3 here is CASSSDTNGKQYF. The CDR3 DNA is TGTGCCAGTAGTTCGGACACGAACGGAAAGCAGTACTTC.

The chain couples TRBV28 to TRBJ1-6; D is unclear. The V and J ends lost 7 bases and 9 bases respectively, with 13 bases between them. The germline gives CDR1 MDHEN, CDR2 SYDVKM. CDR3 length equals 13 residues. This CDR3 reads CASTLIGVSPLHF. CDR3 sequence (DNA): TGTGCCAGCACCCTAATCGGCGTTTCACCCCTCCACTTT.

On this clone: At one boundary the junction diverges from the germline segment, which might be a read error. V is TRBV5-1 and J is TRBJ2-3; the D gene could be TRBD1 or TRBD2 (6 bases each). The germline gives CDR1 SGHRS, CDR2 YFSETQ. This CDR3 is 15 amino acids long. CDR3 in DNA: TGCGCCAGTAGCTGGGGGCAGCGGGCCACAGATACGCAGTATTTT. This encodes CASSWGQRATDTQYF.

Concerning this clone itself: This same CDR3 is encoded by further DNA sequences in the sample. The V gene is TRBV15, the J gene TRBJ2-7; D not resolved. The V end was cut by 5 bases, the J end by 5 bases, with 19 bases between. Germline V gene lookup returns CDR1 LNHNV and CDR2 YYDKDF (reference sequence). This CDR3 comprises 15 residues. CDR3 sequence: CATSGSLVGEHEQYF. The DNA for the CDR3 is TGTGCCACCAGCGGAAGCCTCGTGGGTGAGCACGAGCAGTACTTC. The variable domain in full, with the rest retrieved from reference TRBV15 and TRBJ2-7, is DAMVIQNPRYQVTQFGKPVTLSCSQTLNHNVMYWYQQKSSQAPKLLFHYYDKDFNNEADTPDNFQSRRPNTSFCFLDIRSPGLGDTAMYLCATSGSLVGEHEQYFGPGTRLTVT.

J is TRBJ2-5 and V is TRBV5-1, with TRBD1 matching 9 bases. The ends lost 6 bases at V and 2 bases at J; junction bases unmatched: 8. The V gene's germline CDR1 is SGHRS and CDR2 YFSETQ. This CDR3 comprises 15 residues. The CDR3, as DNA: TGCGCCAGCACTCAGGTCGGGACAGGGCAAGAGACCCAGTACTTC. Translation: CASTQVGTGQETQYF. Filled out from reference TRBV5-1 and TRBJ2-5, the complete variable domain reads KAGVTQTPRYLIKTRGQQVTLSCSPISGHRSVSWYQQTPGQGLQFLFEYFSETQRNKGNFPGRFSGRQFSNSRSEMNVSTLELGDSALYLCASTQVGTGQETQYFGPGTRLLVL.

J is TRBJ2-2 and V is TRBV4-1, with 11 bases identical to TRBD1. V trimming: 5 bases; J trimming: 6 bases; junction bases outside the gene matches: 8. Germline CDR1 MGHRA, CDR2 YSYEKL. CDR3 size: 16 residues. CDR3 nucleotide sequence: TGCGCCAGCAGCAACGTCCCGGGACAGGGGGCCGGGGAGCTGTTTTTT. It codes for CASSNVPGQGAGELFF.

J is TRBJ1-1 and V is TRBV6-5, with no clear D. V shed 8 bases and J shed 3 bases, with 4 bases lying between them. The CDR3 is 10 residues long. From germline, CDR1 is MNHEY and CDR2 SVGAGI. CDR3 loop: CASGYTEAFF. CDR3 coding DNA: TGTGCCAGCGGGTACACTGAAGCTTTCTTT.

The V and J genes are TRBV7-9 and TRBJ2-1; weak D call: TRBD1 (5 bases). Germline values: CDR1 SEHNR, CDR2 FQNEAQ (reference sequence). With 5 bases removed from V and 6 bases from J, the gap between germline ends came to 11 bases. CDR3 size: 13 residues. Here the CDR3 reads CASSRRAGNEQFF. Here the CDR3 DNA reads TGTGCCAGCAGCCGCAGGGCCGGCAATGAGCAGTTCTTC.

This chain links TRBV6-1 with TRBJ1-1; D unclear. There are 15 residues in the CDR3. V was cut by 3 bases and J by 3 bases, with 14 bases left in between. The germline CDR1 and CDR2 sequences are MNHNS and SASEGT. In DNA, the CDR3 is TGTGCCAGCAGTGATCTAGCAGCGACCGACACTGAAGCTTTCTTT. It codes for CASSDLAATDTEAFF.

This clone was picked up one time. The rearrangement joins TRBV29-1 to TRBJ1-2; D possibly corresponds to TRBD1 (5 bases). The CDR3 runs to 11 residues. CDR1 SQVTM and CDR2 ANQGSEA come from the germline V gene. V dropped 7 bases and J dropped 8 bases, with 14 bases sitting between them. CDR3 sequence: CSGEQGGGYTF. For the CDR3, the DNA is TGCAGCGGAGAGCAGGGAGGAGGCTACACCTTC. Variable domain in full (rest from reference TRBV29-1 and TRBJ1-2): SAVISQKPSRDICQRGTSLTIQCQVDSQVTMMFWYRQQPGQSLTLIATANQGSEATYESGFVIDKFPISRPNLTFSTLTVSNMSPEDSSIYLCSGEQGGGYTFGSGTRLTVV.

V usage is TRBV5-4 and J usage is TRBJ2-7, with 8 bases identical to TRBD1. The CDR3 extends over 15 amino acids. With 4 bases clipped from V and 3 bases from J, the junction kept 9 bases outside the gene matches. CDR1 is SGHNT, CDR2 YYREEE, per germline (reference sequence). This chain's CDR3 is CASSPDRESHYEQYF. The CDR3 coding sequence is TGTGCCAGCAGCCCGGACAGGGAATCGCACTACGAGCAGTACTTC.